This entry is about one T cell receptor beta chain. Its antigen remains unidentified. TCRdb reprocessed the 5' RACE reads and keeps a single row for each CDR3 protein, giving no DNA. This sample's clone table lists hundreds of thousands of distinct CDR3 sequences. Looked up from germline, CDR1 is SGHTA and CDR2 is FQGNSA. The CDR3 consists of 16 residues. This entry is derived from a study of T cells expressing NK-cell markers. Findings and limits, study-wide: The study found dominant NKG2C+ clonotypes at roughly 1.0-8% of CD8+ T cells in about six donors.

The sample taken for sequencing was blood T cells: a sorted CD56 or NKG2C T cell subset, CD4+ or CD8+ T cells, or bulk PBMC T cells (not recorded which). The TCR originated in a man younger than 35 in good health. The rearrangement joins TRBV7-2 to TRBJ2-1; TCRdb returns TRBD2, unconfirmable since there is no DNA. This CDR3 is CASRELARSSYNEQFF.